Shown below are 5 T cell receptor beta chains from a single sample sequenced in a study of technical replicates of blood from several donors. The protocol was immunoSEQ multiplex PCR, while the TCRdb copy is restricted to in-frame clones and leaves out a portion. The repertoire holds under 95,000 clones, with 95% as singletons. Sequencing was done on a sample of T cells isolated from PBMCs. Source of these receptors: a human donor in good health.

This chain connects TRBV5-5 to TRBJ2-7; 9 bases line up with TRBD2. This CDR3 has 16 residues. Germline-derived CDR1 and CDR2 are SGHKS and YYEKEE (reference sequence). Trimming removed 0 bases from V and 7 bases from J; junction bases left unmatched: 11. Here the CDR3 reads CASSLELRGGRREQYF. DNA for the CDR3: TGTGCCAGCAGCTTGGAATTGCGGGGGGGCAGGAGGGAGCAGTACTTC.

The J gene is TRBJ2-5, the V gene TRBV14, with D tentatively TRBD2 (5 bases). The CDR3 has 19 amino acids. V lost 0 bases, J lost 3 bases, and 23 bases lay in between. CDR1 and CDR2 from the germline V gene are SGHDN and FVKESK. Here the CDR3 DNA reads TGTGCCAGCAGCCAAGACGAAGGATGGGCACTAGAAGTGGAAGAGACCCAGTACTTC. Its protein is CASSQDEGWALEVEETQYF.

The rearrangement links TRBV5-6 to TRBJ1-5; 9 positions match TRBD1. This CDR3 contains 15 residues. The V gene end was trimmed by 5 bases and the J gene end by 4 bases; junction bases not matched to a gene: 7. Germline V lookup: CDR1 SGHDT, CDR2 YYEEEE. DNA of the CDR3: TGTGCCAGCAGTTTTGGGACAGGGTATAATCAGCCCCAGCATTTT. Protein: CASSFGTGYNQPQHF. Looking up the rest from reference TRBV5-6 and TRBJ1-5 gives the full variable domain: DAGVTQSPTHLIKTRGQQVTLRCSPKSGHDTVSWYQQALGQGPQFIFQYYEEEERQRGNFPDRFSGHQFPNYSSELNVNALLLGDSALYLCASSFGTGYNQPQHFGDGTRLSIL.

V usage is TRBV30 and J usage is TRBJ2-2; 9 bases are a match to TRBD2. CDR1 GTSNPN and CDR2 SVGIG come from the germline V gene (reference sequence). The CDR3 is made up of 14 amino acids. With 2 bases clipped from V and 6 bases from J, the junction kept 4 bases outside the gene matches. CDR3 protein: CAWSLAGGPGELFF. DNA for the CDR3: TGTGCCTGGAGTTTGGCGGGGGGGCCCGGGGAGCTGTTTTTT.

The CDR3 DNA reads as TGCGCCAGCAGCTTTCTTGAACAGGGGGGCTACGAGCAGTACTTC. This codes for CASSFLEQGGYEQYF. V is TRBV5-1 and J is TRBJ2-7; 8 nucleotides match TRBD1. The CDR3 extends over 15 amino acids. Germline V CDR1 and CDR2: SGHRS, YFSETQ. V lost 2 bases and J lost 3; bases outside the gene matches: 7.